The sequence of this T cell receptor beta chain was determined in a study of OX40 agonist ivuxolimab in advanced cancers. Background on the whole study: Ivuxolimab was a fully human IgG2 agonistic monoclonal antibody targeting the costimulatory receptor OX40 (CD134). In the dose-escalation cohort, 70% to 85% of patients were male, and the mean age was around 60 years, with a range of about 23 to 80. The monotherapy dose-escalation portion (N of about 52 patients) of the phase I ivuxolimab trial is reported in the paper. Patients were allowed to have had prior anti-PD-1, anti-PD-L1 or anti-CTLA-4 therapy, and around 37% of the dose-escalation patients had previously received checkpoint inhibitors. Partial responses were achieved by three dose-escalation patients, of whom one had hepatocellular carcinoma and two had cutaneous melanoma. Among the 50 to 55 dose-escalation patients, around 20 had hepatocellular carcinoma, 15 melanoma, 9 renal cell carcinoma and 9 head and neck cancer. Intravenous ivuxolimab was administered to patients every 2 weeks at six dose levels: 0.01, 0.1, 0.3, 1.5, 3 and 10 mg/kg. The point of sequencing TCRbeta in the periphery was to test whether ivuxolimab changed TCR sequence diversity and drove clonal T-cell expansion. Paper-wide results and their limitations: At doses of 0.1 to 3.0 mg/kg, clonal expansion of both CD4+ and CD8+ T cells in blood was seen between baseline and week 6. Which antigens the clonally expanded peripheral T cells were specific for was not determined. In the 0.1-3.0 mg/kg groups, partial responders had among the lowest normalized peripheral clonal expansion, particularly in CD8+ T cells. On average, CD8+ T cells showed more expanded clones than CD4+ T cells after ivuxolimab. Low levels of normalized T-cell clonal expansion were also seen in some nonresponding patients.

CDR1 and CDR2 are drawn from the germline V gene: MGHRA, YSYEKL. Trimming costs V 2 bases and J 4 bases, and their ends lie 13 bases apart. Reading from cysteine to phenylalanine, the CDR3 counts 15 amino acids. Of the read, only the CDR3 DNA is kept; its 45 bases are in frame from base 1. To sequence the TCRbeta CDR3 region, genomic DNA was isolated from the sorted cells. TCRbeta CDR3 regions were sequenced using the immunoSEQ Assay. Entries here come from immuneACCESS through TCRdb and include only in-frame sequences with V and J called. Some clones fail to appear in such tables; in the studies checked, an unresolved V gene covers under half of the shortfall, and the cause of the remainder is unknown. This sample has more than 55,000 clones in its table, and approximately 92% of those were observed once. The top ten clones comprise roughly 12% of the sample. The trial excluded patients who had a history of autoimmune disease or who were on systemic immunosuppression. Peripheral blood for TCR sequencing was collected from all dose cohorts at baseline, on cycle 4 day 1, and on cycle 7 day 1. The samples were drawn from a first-in-human, open-label, multicenter phase I dose-escalation trial of ivuxolimab. The trial enrolled adults with locally advanced or metastatic head and neck squamous cell, hepatocellular, melanoma or renal cell carcinoma. CD4+ and CD8+ T cells were sorted separately from peripheral blood before TCR sequencing.

Comment on this clone: This clone's antigen is unknown. Base qualities were left out, and no much larger clone turns up one base away.

The receptor was isolated from an adult with an advanced solid tumor such as melanoma, head and neck, liver or kidney cancer. The chain uses TRBV4-1 and TRBJ2-3; the D gene is unclear. The starting material was CD4+ or CD8+ T cells sorted from blood, obtained in a trial of the OX40 agonist ivuxolimab. The CDR3 protein: CASSQIDGTSDTQYF. The DNA is TGCGCCAGCAGCCAAATTGACGGTACTTCAGATACGCAGTATTTT.